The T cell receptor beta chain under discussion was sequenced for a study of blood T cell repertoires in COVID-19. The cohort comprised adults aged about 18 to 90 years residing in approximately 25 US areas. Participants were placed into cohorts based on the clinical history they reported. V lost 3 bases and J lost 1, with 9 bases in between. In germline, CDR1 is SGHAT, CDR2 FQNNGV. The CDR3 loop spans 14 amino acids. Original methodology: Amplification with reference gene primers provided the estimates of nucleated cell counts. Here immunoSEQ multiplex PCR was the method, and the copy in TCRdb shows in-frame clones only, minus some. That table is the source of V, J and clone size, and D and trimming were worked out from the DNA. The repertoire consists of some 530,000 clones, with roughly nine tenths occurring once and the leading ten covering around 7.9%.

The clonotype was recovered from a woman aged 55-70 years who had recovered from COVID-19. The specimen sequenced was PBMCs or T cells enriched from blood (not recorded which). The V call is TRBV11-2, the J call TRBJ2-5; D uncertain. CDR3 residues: CASSLSTGQETQYF. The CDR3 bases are TGTGCCAGCAGCTTGTCCACGGGCCAAGAGACCCAGTACTTC.